One and the same sample provided the 27 T cell receptor beta chains below, sequenced in a study of spatial heterogeneity in lung cancer (dated by TCRdb to about 2019). The method behind the library was 5' RACE. Sequencing used a NextSeq 500. Using fastp trimming at Q25 and MiXCR clonotype assembly, TCRdb reanalyzed the public sequencing data and kept in-frame beta chains. Each CDR3 protein appears once, grouped with its most common genes and DNA. This sample comprises some 40,000 distinct CDR3 sequences, around 3.1% of them detected only once. Roughly 34% of the sample rests with the top ten. Taken with the paper, the label for time point translates to: sample taken at primary tumor resection. Sample: normal lung tissue next to the tumor, taken at surgery. The source of these receptors is a male donor with early-stage non-small cell lung cancer.

This clonotype was detected many times. The rearrangement joins TRBV6-1 to TRBJ1-4, with TRBD1 identical over 9 bases. The CDR3 length is 14 residues. Losses at the gene ends were 7 bases for V and 5 bases for J; bases not matched to a gene: 5. The germline gives CDR1 MNHNS, CDR2 SASEGT. This CDR3 is CASTTGTGNEKLFF. The CDR3 DNA follows: TGTGCCAGCACCACCGGGACAGGGAATGAAAAACTGTTTTTT.

At least ten counts were recorded for this clonotype. The V call is TRBV6-2 or TRBV6-3, the J call TRBJ1-5; 8 bases are shared with TRBD1. This CDR3 has 14 residues. The V gene end was trimmed by 6 bases and the J gene end by 7 bases; junction bases not matched to a gene: 8. CDR1 and CDR2 (germline): MNHEY, SVGEGT. In DNA, the CDR3 is TGTGCCAGCAGGGCAGGGGGCGCGGGGCAGCCCCAGCATTTT. Protein sequence: CASRAGGAGQPQHF.

This clonotype was recorded at least ten times. The J gene is TRBJ2-5, the V gene TRBV6-6; 8 bases are shared with TRBD1. CDR1 is MNHNY, CDR2 SVGAGI, per germline (reference sequence). This CDR3 comprises 11 residues. V gave up 7 bases and J gave up 13 bases; unmatched junction bases: 8. The CDR3 coding sequence is TGTGCCAGCACCTCCCGGGACAGGTGGTACTTC. Protein sequence: CASTSRDRWYF.

This clonotype qualifies as medium-sized. The rearrangement links TRBV28 to TRBJ1-2, with TRBD1 identical over 9 bases. Germline CDR1 MDHEN, CDR2 SYDVKM. With 10 bases clipped from V and 8 bases from J, the junction kept 11 bases outside the gene matches. The CDR3 sequence is 13 residues long. The CDR3 reads CAIPGQGLGGYTF. CDR3 nucleotide sequence: TGTGCCATCCCGGGACAGGGATTAGGAGGCTACACCTTC.

In this sample, this clonotype turned up many times. V and J are TRBV5-1 and TRBJ2-5, with unresolved D. The V gene lost 0 bases and the J gene lost 1 base, with 10 bases spanning the gap. This CDR3 contains 15 residues. Germline V gene sequence: CDR1 SGHRS, CDR2 YFSETQ. The CDR3 nucleotides are TGCGCCAGCAGCTTGGACAGCAGAATCCAAGAGACCCAGTACTTC. It translates to CASSLDSRIQETQYF. Using reference TRBV5-1 and TRBJ2-5 for the parts outside the CDR3, the full variable domain is KAGVTQTPRYLIKTRGQQVTLSCSPISGHRSVSWYQQTPGQGLQFLFEYFSETQRNKGNFPGRFSGRQFSNSRSEMNVSTLELGDSALYLCASSLDSRIQETQYFGPGTRLLVL.

This clonotype was detected many times. This chain joins TRBV7-9 and TRBJ1-1; weak D call: TRBD1 (6 bases). V lost 4 bases, J lost 0 bases, and 12 bases lay in between. CDR3 length: 15 residues. Per germline, CDR1 SEHNR and CDR2 FQNEAQ (reference sequence). The CDR3, as DNA: TGTGCCAGCAGCTCGCGACAGGCAATGAACACTGAAGCTTTCTTT. Translation: CASSSRQAMNTEAFF.

This clonotype showed up many times. The V call is TRBV28, the J call TRBJ2-7; D gene uncertain. V lost 6 bases and J 4 bases, leaving 19 bases between the germline ends. The CDR3 spans 15 residues. Per germline, CDR1 MDHEN and CDR2 SYDVKM. The CDR3 nucleotides are TGTGCCAGCAGACACGGACCGGGCCTGAATTACGAGCAGTACTTC. It encodes CASRHGPGLNYEQYF.

This clonotype was found many times. The chain carries TRBV27 and TRBJ2-7, with D tentatively TRBD1 or TRBD2 (5 bases each). V was clipped by 7 bases and J by 0 bases, with 16 bases between them. The CDR3 runs 15 residues. Germline V gene data show CDR1 as MNHEY and CDR2 as SMNVEV (reference sequence). The CDR3 is CASMLGATSSYEQYF. The DNA for the CDR3 is TGTGCCAGCATGCTAGGGGCCACTAGCTCCTACGAGCAGTACTTC.

This clonotype was seen a few times. The genes are TRBV20-1 and TRBJ2-7, with 9 positions matching TRBD2. V dropped 4 bases and J dropped 7; count of bases not matched to a gene: 11. There are 14 residues in the CDR3. Germline V gene lookup returns CDR1 DFQATT and CDR2 SNEGSKA (reference sequence). CDR3 protein: CSAKTAGGPKEQYF. The CDR3 DNA sequence: TGCAGTGCTAAGACGGCGGGAGGGCCGAAGGAGCAGTACTTC.

The sample holds many counts of this clonotype. The J gene is TRBJ2-1, the V gene TRBV2, with TRBD2 matching over 9 bases. CDR1 and CDR2 (germline): SNHLY, FYNNEI. After removal of 10 bases from V and 4 bases from J, the junction contained 8 bases not matched to a gene. The CDR3 contains 14 residues. Here the CDR3 DNA reads TGTGCCACGACGAATCTAGCGGGGTACAATGAGCAGTTCTTC. It translates to CATTNLAGYNEQFF.

This clonotype came up many times. The chain combines TRBV27 with TRBJ2-3; D gene uncertain. Trimming shortened V by 2 bases and J by 2 bases, and 8 bases separated the two germline ends. Germline V CDR1 and CDR2: MNHEY, SMNVEV (reference sequence). The CDR3 contains 14 residues. CDR3 nucleotide sequence: TGTGCCAGCAGTTTAAATAGGGACACAGATACGCAGTATTTT. Protein product: CASSLNRDTDTQYF.

This clonotype was detected many times. This chain links TRBV12-3 or TRBV12-4 with TRBJ2-5; the D is unclear. V was pared by 6 bases and J by 0 bases, with 8 bases between. The CDR3 consists of 13 residues. The CDR3 here is CASSLHNQETQYF. CDR3 bases: TGTGCCAGCAGCCTACACAACCAAGAGACCCAGTACTTC.

This clonotype was counted many times. The chain couples TRBV11-2 to TRBJ1-6; TRBD1 might be the D (6 bases). Germline-derived CDR1 and CDR2 are SGHAT and FQNNGV. V was shortened by 2 bases and J by 7 bases, with 9 bases between the two germline ends. The CDR3 spans 14 residues. The DNA of the CDR3 is TGTGCCAGCAGCTTAAAAGACAGGAATTCACCCCTCCACTTT. Amino acid sequence: CASSLKDRNSPLHF.

The chain carries TRBV5-1 and TRBJ2-2; D unclear. This CDR3 has 15 residues. With 3 bases removed from V and 3 bases from J, the gap between germline ends came to 12 bases. Germline CDR1 is SGHRS and CDR2 is YFSETQ. The CDR3 region is CASSSDATYTGELFF. In DNA form, the CDR3 reads TGCGCCAGCAGCTCAGACGCAACCTACACCGGGGAGCTGTTTTTT. Variable domain in full (rest from reference TRBV5-1 and TRBJ2-2): KAGVTQTPRYLIKTRGQQVTLSCSPISGHRSVSWYQQTPGQGLQFLFEYFSETQRNKGNFPGRFSGRQFSNSRSEMNVSTLELGDSALYLCASSSDATYTGELFFGEGSRLTVL.

This clonotype was detected many times. The chain employs TRBV4-3 and TRBJ2-7; D not certain. Germline CDR1 LGHNA, CDR2 YSLEER. This CDR3 is built from 13 residues. V was pared by 4 bases and J by 0 bases, with 7 bases between. CDR3 bases: TGCGCCAGCAGCCCCCTCCTCTCCTACGAGCAGTACTTC. Protein: CASSPLLSYEQYF.

This clonotype was detected ten times or more. The chain joins TRBV29-1 to TRBJ1-1; TRBD1 agrees at 7 bases. CDR1 and CDR2 from the germline V gene are SQVTM and ANQGSEA. Trimming cost V 6 bases and J 4 bases; bases outside gene matches: 14. The CDR3 contains 15 residues. CDR3 amino acids: CSVRGQLVGSTEAFF. The DNA for the CDR3 is TGCAGCGTGCGGGGACAGTTGGTCGGGAGCACTGAAGCTTTCTTT.

This clonotype was counted ten times or more. This chain uses TRBV12-3 or TRBV12-4 with TRBJ1-6; D unresolved. CDR3 length: 13 amino acids. V lost 3 bases and J lost 10, with 10 bases in between. CDR3 nucleotides: TGTGCCAGCAGTTTTATCCCGGGATCACCCCTCCACTTT. It yields the protein CASSFIPGSPLHF.

This clonotype was observed once. The rearrangement joins TRBV10-3 to TRBJ2-3, with a tentative D call TRBD2 (5 bases). CDR1 ENHRY and CDR2 SYGVKD come from the germline V gene. The CDR3 has 14 amino acids. V shed 6 bases and J shed 3 bases, with 13 bases lying between them. The CDR3 region is CAIRLVGETDTQYF. CDR3 in DNA: TGTGCCATCAGGCTAGTGGGAGAAACAGATACGCAGTATTTT.

This clonotype showed up just a few times. This chain connects TRBV6-5 to TRBJ2-4; TRBD2 matches at 8 bases. The germline V gene has CDR1 MNHEY and CDR2 SVGAGI. J was trimmed by 8 bases and V by 6 bases; bases with no gene match: 9. CDR3 length: 14 residues. The CDR3 here is CASRGTGGPDIQYF. DNA of the CDR3: TGTGCCAGCAGAGGCACGGGAGGGCCGGACATTCAGTACTTC.

This clonotype came up many times. The chain is built from TRBV4-2 and TRBJ1-5; D not certain. The V and J ends lost 0 bases and 1 base respectively, with 13 bases between them. CDR1 is LGHNA and CDR2 is YNFKEQ in the germline V gene. CDR3 length: 17 amino acids. The CDR3 region is CASSQETTVFSNQPQHF. CDR3 nucleotides: TGTGCCAGCAGCCAAGAGACGACGGTATTCAGCAATCAGCCCCAGCATTTT.

This clonotype was found many times. V gene TRBV6-6 combines with J gene TRBJ2-7, with 8 bases matching TRBD1. J gave up 3 bases and V 2 bases, and 3 bases lay outside the gene matches. Looked up from germline, CDR1 is MNHNY and CDR2 is SVGAGI (reference sequence). The CDR3 extends over 14 amino acids. In nucleotides, the CDR3 is TGTGCCAGCAGTTACCAGGACAGGGACTACGAGCAGTACTTC. Protein sequence: CASSYQDRDYEQYF.

This clonotype was seen many times. V and J are TRBV28 and TRBJ2-5; D is possibly TRBD2 (5 bases). The germline gives CDR1 MDHEN, CDR2 SYDVKM. The CDR3 sequence is 12 residues long. Trimming pared 8 bases from V and 9 bases from J, leaving 16 bases between. The CDR3 is CASGDWGAAQYF. CDR3 bases: TGTGCCAGCGGGGATTGGGGAGCAGCCCAGTACTTC.

There are many counts of this clonotype. This sequence joins TRBV18 and TRBJ2-2; D might be TRBD1 (5 bases). The CDR3 runs 14 residues. V dropped 4 bases and J dropped 1 base, with 7 bases sitting between them. Germline V lookup: CDR1 KGHSH, CDR2 LQKENI. Written as DNA, the CDR3 is TGTGCCAGCTCACAAGGACAGAACACCGGGGAGCTGTTTTTT. It is translated as CASSQGQNTGELFF.

At least ten counts were recorded for this clonotype. The CDR3 loop is CASRGPSTGTSGANVLTF. In DNA, the CDR3 is TGTGCCAGTAGAGGCCCATCCACTGGGACCTCTGGGGCCAACGTCCTGACTTTC. This sequence joins TRBV19 and TRBJ2-6; D may be TRBD1 or TRBD2 (5 bases each). The V and J ends lost 6 bases and 0 bases respectively, with 18 bases between them. This CDR3 region has 18 residues. CDR1 is LNHDA and CDR2 is SQIVND in the germline V gene (reference sequence). Filled out from reference TRBV19 and TRBJ2-6, the complete variable domain reads DGGITQSPKYLFRKEGQNVTLSCEQNLNHDAMYWYRQDPGQGLRLIYYSQIVNDFQKGDIAEGYSVSREKKESFPLTVTSAQKNPTAFYLCASRGPSTGTSGANVLTFGAGSRLTVL.

This clonotype was counted ten times or more. The V and J genes are TRBV7-6 and TRBJ2-3; 8 nucleotides match TRBD1. In germline, CDR1 is SGHVS, CDR2 FNYEAQ. The CDR3 is 12 amino acids. Unmatched junction bases numbered 7, after V lost 5 bases and J lost 12 bases. The chain's CDR3 is CASSPDRERQYF. The CDR3 DNA follows: TGTGCCAGCAGCCCGGACAGGGAGCGTCAGTATTTT.

This clonotype was seen many times. The chain joins TRBV7-2 to TRBJ2-5; D may match TRBD1 or TRBD2 (5 bases each). The CDR3 runs 14 residues. CDR1 SGHTA and CDR2 FQGNSA come from the germline V gene. V shed 5 bases and J shed 4 bases, with 14 bases lying between them. This chain's CDR3 is CASSPSGGRETQYF. CDR3 in DNA: TGTGCCAGCAGCCCGAGTGGGGGACGAGAGACCCAGTACTTC.

This clonotype was detected ten times or more. V and J are TRBV7-9 and TRBJ2-1; D is undetermined. The V end lost 6 bases, the J end lost 4 bases, and 13 bases lay between the germline ends. CDR1 and CDR2 (germline): SEHNR, FQNEAQ (reference sequence). The CDR3 consists of 14 residues. The CDR3 here is CASSLTLGYNEQFF. The CDR3 bases are TGTGCCAGCAGTCTTACCTTGGGTTACAATGAGCAGTTCTTC.